The subject of this entry is one T cell receptor (beta chain). The antigen remains unidentified. Germline V gives CDR1 MNHNS, CDR2 SASEGT. With 7 bases removed from V and 5 bases from J, the gap between germline ends came to 15 bases. This CDR3 is built from 14 residues. The source of the sample is a study of T cell clones after liver transplantation. About the study: A pre-transplant mixed lymphocyte reaction with TCRbeta sequencing defined graft-donor-reactive clones followed in post-transplant blood. Third-party-reactive TCRbeta sequences from pre-transplant mixed lymphocyte reactions served as antigen-independent comparators. Until 12-24 months post-transplant, subjects got standard immunosuppression and no induction.

Study-wide findings and caveats: The donor-reactive repertoire was only partly measurable in a couple of subjects, lacking donor cells.

The data were produced by immunoSEQ multiplex PCR, yet TCRdb's version contains in-frame clones alone and is incomplete. Of more than 95,000 clones listed, just over 90% are singletons. This sequence originates from a human patient who received a liver transplant. Some T cells may possibly be graft donor cells. V usage is TRBV6-1 and J usage is TRBJ2-1; D is undetermined. The sample was CD4+ T cells from blood, taken 12 months after liver transplant. CDR3 loop: CASIWAFRDNEQFF. CDR3 in DNA: TGTGCCAGCATCTGGGCTTTCCGGGACAATGAGCAGTTCTTC.